Below, 6 T cell receptor beta chains from the same sample are listed, as sequenced in a study of blood T cell repertoires in COVID-19 (TCRdb year 2020). Library creation used the immunoSEQ multiplex PCR assay. TCRdb obtained this table from immuneACCESS and retained in-frame rearrangements with V and J assigned. These tables miss some clones; where compared with another copy, unresolved V genes account for less than half of the shortfall, and the remainder is unexplained. Recorded for this sample are roughly 450,000 clones; 90% of them occurred a single time. 0.6% of the sample lies in the top ten. Sequenced material: PBMCs or T cells enriched from blood (not recorded which). The receptors originated from a man aged 18 to 35 who had recovered from COVID-19.

The chain carries TRBV11-2 and TRBJ1-5; TRBD1 aligns across 9 bases. In germline, CDR1 is SGHAT, CDR2 FQNNGV. The trim removed 4 bases at V and 7 bases at J, leaving 8 bases unmatched. The CDR3 extends over 15 amino acids. CDR3 in DNA: TGTGCCAGCAGCTCCGGGACAGGGAAGGGGCAGCCCCAGCATTTT. Protein product: CASSSGTGKGQPQHF.

Details on this clone: The sample contains more than one DNA sequence encoding this CDR3. The CDR3 nucleotides are TGCGCCAGCAGCTCGGGACAGGGGAATGGCTACACCTTC. It is translated as CASSSGQGNGYTF. The chain joins TRBV5-1 to TRBJ1-2, with TRBD1 matching 10 bases. Germline V lookup: CDR1 SGHRS, CDR2 YFSETQ. The CDR3 has 13 amino acids. Losses at the gene ends were 3 bases for V and 6 bases for J; bases not matched to a gene: 2. The full variable domain, with the rest looked up from reference TRBV5-1 and TRBJ1-2, is KAGVTQTPRYLIKTRGQQVTLSCSPISGHRSVSWYQQTPGQGLQFLFEYFSETQRNKGNFPGRFSGRQFSNSRSEMNVSTLELGDSALYLCASSSGQGNGYTFGSGTRLTVV.

A single count supports this clone. CDR3 region: CASSASRGAVDTQYF. CDR3 sequence (DNA): TGTGCCAGCAGCGCGTCGCGGGGGGCCGTCGATACGCAGTATTTT. The chain joins TRBV9 to TRBJ2-3; 8 bases align to TRBD2. CDR1 and CDR2 from the germline V gene are SGDLS and YYNGEE. The CDR3 is 15 amino acids. V gave up 3 bases and J gave up 6 bases; unmatched junction bases: 9.

V and J are TRBV4-1 and TRBJ2-3; D might be TRBD2 (6 bases). This CDR3 is 17 amino acids long. The germline V and J ends were trimmed by 1 base and 2 bases, with 16 bases remaining between them. Germline values: CDR1 MGHRA, CDR2 YSYEKL. The CDR3 nucleotides read TGCGCCAGCAGCCAAGTCCCGTTAGCGGCCTCCACAGATACGCAGTATTTT. It specifies CASSQVPLAASTDTQYF.

The rearrangement joins TRBV3-1 (or the pseudogene TRBV3-2) to TRBJ2-3, with 7 bases identical to TRBD1. CDR3 size: 16 residues. CDR1 is LGHDT, CDR2 YNNKEL, per germline (reference sequence). V lost 6 bases to trimming and J lost 2 bases; unmatched junction nucleotides: 11. The CDR3 region is CASSNIGTANTDTQYF. CDR3 coding DNA: TGTGCCAGCAGTAACATCGGGACAGCAAACACAGATACGCAGTATTTT.

V usage is TRBV24-1 and J usage is TRBJ1-3; possible D gene TRBD1, 6 bases. The V gene lost 11 bases and the J gene lost 0 bases, with 16 bases spanning the gap. This CDR3 contains 15 residues. Germline CDR1 and CDR2: KGHDR and SFDVKD. DNA of the CDR3: TGTGCCAAGGCTCCGGGACAAGACTCTGGAAACACCATATATTTT. Its translation: CAKAPGQDSGNTIYF.